This T cell receptor (beta chain) was observed in a study of blood T cell repertoires in COVID-19. Study details: The United States, Italy and Spain provided the acute and convalescent COVID-19 samples. Sample material is recorded as cDNA or gDNA derived from T cells, B-cell-depleted T cells, or PBMCs.

Per the original data handling: The assay estimated nucleated cells by amplifying reference gene primers. Using immunoSEQ multiplex PCR, the repertoire was profiled, and TCRdb retains in-frame clones only, with some absent. V, J and clone size derive from that table, while D and trimming were established from the DNA sequence. The sample has about 220,000 clones, roughly four fifths seen once. Sample: peripheral blood. The sequence was collected from a woman aged 55-70 years with acute or convalescent COVID-19.

CDR3 region: CASSLAPSGKLFF. In nucleotides, the CDR3 is TGTGCCAGCAGCTTAGCCCCCAGTGGAAAACTGTTTTTT. V is TRBV11-2 and J is TRBJ1-4; D ambiguous. V lost 1 base and J 10 bases, leaving 10 bases between the germline ends. The CDR3 runs 13 residues. Per germline, CDR1 SGHAT and CDR2 FQNNGV.